These 21 T cell receptor beta chains originate from one sample sequenced in a study of T cell repertoires in cytomegalovirus infection. TCRdb fed the reads into MiXCR, producing one record per CDR3 protein. This table holds nearly 550,000 distinct CDR3 sequences, 16% found once. The sequenced sample was CD8+ T cells from PBMCs. The source is a human donor in good health (CMV status not recorded). Some clones in this sample may be carry-over from other donors' samples.

The chain carries TRBV23-1 and TRBJ2-1; D is undetermined. TRBV23-1 is flagged as an ORF with uncertain function. The CDR3 is 12 residues long. V shed 4 bases and J shed 5 bases, with 6 bases lying between them. The CDR3 sequence is CASSRGHNEQFF. CDR3 nucleotide sequence: TGCGCCAGCAGTCGCGGCCACAATGAGCAGTTCTTC.

This clonotype has more than one count but fewer than ten. The chain links TRBV28 to TRBJ1-5; D is ambiguous. With 5 bases removed from V and 11 bases from J, the gap between germline ends came to 7 bases. The CDR3 spans 10 residues. CDR1 and CDR2 from the germline V gene are MDHEN and SYDVKM. CDR3 residues: CASSRRAQHF. The CDR3 coding sequence is TGTGCCAGCAGTAGACGGGCCCAGCATTTT.

V usage is TRBV27 and J usage is TRBJ2-1, with 10 bases fitting TRBD1. The CDR3 consists of 15 residues. The germline V gene has CDR1 MNHEY and CDR2 SMNVEV (reference sequence). Trimming took 5 bases from V and 6 from J; bases not matched to a gene: 7. CDR3 amino acids: CASSQSDRGGNEQFF. CDR3 nucleotides: TGTGCCAGCAGTCAATCGGACAGGGGGGGCAATGAGCAGTTCTTC.

V is TRBV27 and J is TRBJ2-7; 8 positions match TRBD1. CDR1 MNHEY and CDR2 SMNVEV come from the germline V gene (reference sequence). The CDR3 consists of 12 residues. Trimming cost V 5 bases and J 6 bases; bases outside gene matches: 3. CDR3 in amino acids: CASSHDRGEQYF. DNA of the CDR3: TGTGCCAGCAGTCACGACAGGGGCGAGCAGTACTTC.

This clonotype was recorded many times. The J gene is TRBJ2-6, the V gene TRBV15, with a tentative D call TRBD1 (6 bases). Trimming pared 5 bases from V and 4 bases from J, leaving 15 bases between. The CDR3 sequence is 16 residues long. Germline CDR1 and CDR2: LNHNV and YYDKDF (reference sequence). Here the CDR3 DNA reads TGTGCCACCAGCGTAATTCAGGGGAGCGGGGCCAACGTCCTGACTTTC. The encoded protein is CATSVIQGSGANVLTF.

This clonotype was seen more than once but under ten times. The chain couples TRBV2 to TRBJ2-7; D remains unclear. Germline V lookup: CDR1 SNHLY, CDR2 FYNNEI. V lost 8 bases and J 0 bases, leaving 8 bases between the germline ends. The CDR3 sequence is 12 residues long. CDR3 amino acids: CASERSSYEQYF. CDR3 DNA sequence: TGTGCCAGCGAGAGAAGCTCCTACGAGCAGTACTTC.

This clonotype was seen a handful of times. The chain is built from TRBV27 and TRBJ2-7; D remains unclear. The CDR3 runs to 15 residues. Trimming took off 3 bases at V and 3 bases at J, with 15 bases between the two ends. Germline V gives CDR1 MNHEY, CDR2 SMNVEV (reference sequence). The CDR3, as DNA: TGTGCCAGCAGTTTTAGTCTCTCGCCTAACTACGAGCAGTACTTC. Translated: CASSFSLSPNYEQYF.

This clonotype was observed many times. The genes are TRBV11-3 and TRBJ1-1; unclear D gene. This CDR3 is 13 amino acids long. CDR1 SGHNT and CDR2 YENEEA come from the germline V gene. V was trimmed by 5 bases and J by 1 base, leaving 8 bases between them. CDR3 in DNA: TGTGCCAGCAGCACCGGACGGAACACTGAAGCTTTCTTT. It yields the protein CASSTGRNTEAFF.

This clonotype occurred many times. The J gene is TRBJ2-4, the V gene TRBV12-3 or TRBV12-4, with D maybe TRBD2 (6 bases). Trimming stripped 7 bases from V and 9 bases from J, with 19 bases between. There are 14 residues in the CDR3. CDR3 DNA sequence: TGTGCCAGCACTAGCGACGGACGGGCTGGCATTCAGTACTTC. Amino acid sequence: CASTSDGRAGIQYF.

This clonotype was observed a few times. The J gene is TRBJ1-1, the V gene TRBV11-2; maybe TRBD1 (6 bases). The CDR3 runs 15 residues. V was shortened by 0 bases and J by 5 bases, with 13 bases between the two germline ends. Germline CDR1 reads SGHAT; CDR2 reads FQNNGV. For the CDR3, the DNA is TGTGCCAGCAGCTTAGATCGGGGGGGGACAACTGAAGCTTTCTTT. It encodes CASSLDRGGTTEAFF.

The chain couples TRBV6-5 to TRBJ2-5; D gene unclear. The germline V gene encodes CDR1 MNHEY and CDR2 SVGAGI. The CDR3 spans 14 residues. V was cut by 2 bases and J by 4 bases, with 11 bases left in between. The CDR3 protein is CASSYLLRAETQYF. In DNA form, the CDR3 reads TGTGCCAGCAGTTACCTCTTAAGGGCAGAGACCCAGTACTTC.

This chain uses TRBV30 with TRBJ1-1; D not resolved. The CDR3 has 13 amino acids. Germline values: CDR1 GTSNPN, CDR2 SVGIG (reference sequence). Trimming pared 2 bases from V and 1 base from J, leaving 8 bases between. The CDR3 region is CAWSLTKNTEAFF. Here the CDR3 DNA reads TGTGCCTGGAGTCTCACAAAGAACACTGAAGCTTTCTTT.

This clonotype appeared a single time. A much larger clone lies a single base off, so this may be a read error. V is TRBV29-1 and J is TRBJ2-5; no clear D. Per the germline V gene, CDR1 is SQVTM and CDR2 is ANQGSEA. Deletions cut 7 bases from V and 5 bases from J, with 14 bases between. This CDR3 spans 12 amino acids. In DNA, the CDR3 is TGCAGCGGTGGCGGACCGTACGAGACCCAGTACTTC. Translation: CSGGGPYETQYF.

This clonotype was counted a few times. V and J are TRBV11-2 and TRBJ1-2; weak D call: TRBD1 (6 bases). The V end lost 5 bases, the J end lost 6 bases, and 22 bases lay between the germline ends. CDR1 is SGHAT and CDR2 is FQNNGV in the germline V gene. The CDR3 contains 16 residues. The CDR3 bases are TGTGCCAGCAGCCCCTATTACAGGGAAGAACGAGATGGCTACACCTTC. Its protein is CASSPYYREERDGYTF. Full variable domain (missing parts from reference TRBV11-2 and TRBJ1-2): EAGVAQSPRYKIIEKRQSVAFWCNPISGHATLYWYQQILGQGPKLLIQFQNNGVVDDSQLPKDRFSAERLKGVDSTLKIQPAKLEDSAVYLCASSPYYREERDGYTFGSGTRLTVV.

This clonotype was seen a few times. The chain couples TRBV6-5 to TRBJ2-1; TRBD2 matches at 11 bases. This CDR3 has 20 amino acids. Germline CDR1 MNHEY, CDR2 SVGAGI. Trimming took 5 bases from V and 0 from J; bases not matched to a gene: 15. The chain's CDR3 is CASSLLPGLADHSSYNEQFF. The CDR3, as DNA: TGTGCCAGCAGTCTATTACCGGGACTAGCGGACCATAGCTCCTACAATGAGCAGTTCTTC.

This clonotype has just a few counts. The J gene is TRBJ2-2, the V gene TRBV20-1; TRBD1 aligns across 8 bases. The V gene's germline CDR1 is DFQATT and CDR2 SNEGSKA (reference sequence). The junction had 10 bases not matched to a gene; V was cut back by 2 bases and J by 2 bases. The CDR3 spans 17 residues. The CDR3 sequence: CSARPPPTGANTGELFF. As DNA, the CDR3 is TGCAGTGCTAGACCTCCCCCGACAGGGGCAAACACCGGGGAGCTGTTTTTT.

V and J are TRBV24-1 and TRBJ2-3; D ambiguous. V lost 2 bases to trimming and J lost 0 bases, with 11 bases between them. The CDR3 contains 16 residues. Germline V CDR1 and CDR2: KGHDR, SFDVKD. CDR3 in DNA: TGTGCCACCAGTGATTCCAGGATTCTCAGCACAGATACGCAGTATTTT. Encoded protein: CATSDSRILSTDTQYF.

The chain recombines TRBV28 with TRBJ2-3; D may be TRBD2 (7 bases). Germline CDR1 reads MDHEN; CDR2 reads SYDVKM. The V and J ends lost 7 bases and 0 bases respectively, with 17 bases between them. The CDR3 is 16 residues long. The CDR3 region is CASNSIPGGSTDTQYF. The CDR3 nucleotides read TGTGCCAGCAATTCAATTCCGGGGGGCAGCACAGATACGCAGTATTTT.

In this sample, this clonotype turned up many times. This sequence joins TRBV7-8 and TRBJ2-6, with 9 bases that match TRBD1. Germline CDR1 and CDR2: SGHVS and FQNEAQ. The CDR3 has 19 residues. V dropped 2 bases and J dropped 1; count of bases not matched to a gene: 9. Here the CDR3 DNA reads TGTGCCAGCAGCTTAAGGGACAGGGTCAACCCTTCTGGGGCCAACGTCCTGACTTTC. Translation: CASSLRDRVNPSGANVLTF.

Many counts were recorded for this clonotype. The chain has TRBV27 and TRBJ2-1, with 12 bases lining up with TRBD2. V shed 4 bases, J shed 0 bases, and the junction held 4 bases outside the gene matches. The CDR3 is 17 residues long. The germline V gene has CDR1 MNHEY and CDR2 SMNVEV (reference sequence). The CDR3 loop is CASSSKTSGSSYNEQFF. CDR3 DNA: TGTGCCAGCAGTTCGAAGACTAGCGGGAGCTCCTACAATGAGCAGTTCTTC.

The table lists this clonotype with many counts. This chain joins TRBV6-5 and TRBJ1-2; D might be TRBD1 (5 bases). The germline CDR1 and CDR2 sequences are MNHEY and SVGAGI. Trimming shortened V by 0 bases and J by 3 bases, and 14 bases separated the two germline ends. The CDR3 runs to 16 residues. The CDR3 region has the DNA TGTGCCAGCAGTTACTCGTTCCAGGGCCTGGACTATGGCTACACCTTC. This translates into CASSYSFQGLDYGYTF.